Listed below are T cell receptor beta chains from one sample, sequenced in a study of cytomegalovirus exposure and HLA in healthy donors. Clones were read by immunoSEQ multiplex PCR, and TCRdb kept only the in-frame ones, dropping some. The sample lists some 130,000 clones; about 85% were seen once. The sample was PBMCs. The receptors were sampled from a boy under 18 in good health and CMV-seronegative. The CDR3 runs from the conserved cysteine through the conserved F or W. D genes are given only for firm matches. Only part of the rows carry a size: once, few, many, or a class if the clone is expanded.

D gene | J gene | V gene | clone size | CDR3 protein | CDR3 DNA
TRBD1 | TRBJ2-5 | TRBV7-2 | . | CASRLGTGLETQYF | TGTGCCAGCAGATTAGGGACAGGGCTCGAGACCCAGTACTTC
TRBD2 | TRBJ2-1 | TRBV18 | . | CASSGGSSYNEQFF | TGTGCCAGCTCCGGCGGGAGCTCCTACAATGAGCAGTTCTTC
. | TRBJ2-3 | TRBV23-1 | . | CASSQFAGKADTQYF | TGCGCCAGCAGTCAATTTGCGGGGAAGGCAGATACGCAGTATTTT
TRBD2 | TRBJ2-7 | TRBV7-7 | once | CASSPGLAGPYEQYF | TGTGCTAGCAGTCCCGGACTAGCGGGGCCCTACGAGCAGTACTTC
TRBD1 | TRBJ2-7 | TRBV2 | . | CASGGQGASSEQYF | TGTGCCAGCGGGGGACAGGGGGCTTCGAGCGAGCAGTACTTC
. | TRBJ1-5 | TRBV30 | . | CAWARQGNQPQHF | TGTGCCTGGGCTAGACAGGGCAATCAGCCCCAGCATTTT
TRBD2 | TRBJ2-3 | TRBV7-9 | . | CASSLQSGSVFTQYF | TGTGCCAGCAGCTTACAGAGCGGGAGTGTGTTTACGCAGTATTTT
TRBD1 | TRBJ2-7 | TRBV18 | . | CASSPKHGTDHYEQYF | TGTGCCAGCTCACCAAAACACGGGACAGACCATTACGAGCAGTACTTC
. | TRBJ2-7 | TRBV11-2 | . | CASSLDRTYEQYF | TGTGCCAGCAGCCTTGACAGGACCTACGAGCAGTACTTC
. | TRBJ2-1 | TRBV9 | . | CASSPHGFTYNEQFF | TGTGCCAGCAGCCCGCACGGGTTTACCTACAATGAGCAGTTCTTC
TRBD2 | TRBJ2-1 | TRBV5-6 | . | CASSRFRLAGGPGNEQFF | TGTGCCAGCAGCAGATTTCGACTAGCGGGAGGGCCCGGCAATGAGCAGTTCTTC
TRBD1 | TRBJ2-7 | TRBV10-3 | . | CAIRAGTGGEQYF | TGTGCCATCAGGGCCGGGACAGGGGGCGAGCAGTACTTC
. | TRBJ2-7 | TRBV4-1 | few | CASSQDTVSYEQYF | TGCGCCAGCAGCCAAGATACGGTTTCCTACGAGCAGTACTTC
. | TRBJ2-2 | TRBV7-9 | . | CASSFSQTGTGELFF | TGTGCCAGCAGCTTCTCCCAGACCGGGACCGGGGAGCTGTTTTTT
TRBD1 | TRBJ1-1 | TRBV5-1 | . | CASSLDQGASTEAFF | TGCGCCAGCAGCTTGGATCAGGGGGCGAGCACTGAAGCTTTCTTT
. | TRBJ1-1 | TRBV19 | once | CASRPRSLGVGDTEAFF | TGTGCCAGTAGACCCCGATCCCTGGGAGTGGGAGACACTGAAGCTTTCTTT
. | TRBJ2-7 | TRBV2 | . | CASSEGGGKHYEQYF | TGTGCCAGCAGTGAAGGCGGGGGCAAACACTATGAGCAGTACTTC
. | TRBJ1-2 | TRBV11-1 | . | CASSYAGPYGYTF | TGTGCCAGCAGCTATGCGGGGCCCTATGGCTACACCTTC
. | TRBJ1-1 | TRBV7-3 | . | CASSLRPVGGTEAFF | TGTGCCAGCAGCTTAAGGCCCGTGGGGGGCACTGAAGCTTTCTTT
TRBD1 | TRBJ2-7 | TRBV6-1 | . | CASMRAQGARSEQYF | TGTGCCAGCATGAGGGCACAGGGGGCACGAAGTGAGCAGTACTTC
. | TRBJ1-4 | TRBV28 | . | CASSGSPGATNEKLFF | TGTGCCAGCAGCGGCTCCCCCGGGGCAACTAATGAAAAACTGTTTTTT
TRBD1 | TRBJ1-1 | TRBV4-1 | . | CASSHRTDRGRQDTEAFF | TGCGCCAGCAGCCACCGAACCGACAGGGGCCGACAAGACACTGAAGCTTTCTTT
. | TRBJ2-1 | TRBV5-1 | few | CASSSGYSSYNEQFF | TGCGCCAGCAGCTCGGGGTACAGTTCCTACAATGAGCAGTTCTTC
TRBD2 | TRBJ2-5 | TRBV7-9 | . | CASSLRTSGETQYF | TGTGCCAGCAGCCTGCGGACTAGCGGGGAGACCCAGTACTTC
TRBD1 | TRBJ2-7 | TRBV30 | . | CAWRGTGNYEQYF | TGTGCCTGGAGGGGGACAGGGAACTACGAGCAGTACTTC